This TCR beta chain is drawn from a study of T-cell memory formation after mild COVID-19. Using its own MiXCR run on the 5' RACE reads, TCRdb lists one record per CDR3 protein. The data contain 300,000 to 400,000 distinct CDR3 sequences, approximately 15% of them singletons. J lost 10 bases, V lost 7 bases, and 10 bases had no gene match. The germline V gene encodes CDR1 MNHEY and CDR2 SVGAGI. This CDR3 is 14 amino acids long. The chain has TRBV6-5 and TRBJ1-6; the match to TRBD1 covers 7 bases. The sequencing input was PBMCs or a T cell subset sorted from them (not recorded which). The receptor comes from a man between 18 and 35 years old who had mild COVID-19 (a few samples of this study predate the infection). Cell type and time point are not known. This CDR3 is CASNPQGLGSPLHF. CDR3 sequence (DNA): TGTGCCAGCAATCCACAGGGGTTAGGGTCACCCCTCCACTTT.